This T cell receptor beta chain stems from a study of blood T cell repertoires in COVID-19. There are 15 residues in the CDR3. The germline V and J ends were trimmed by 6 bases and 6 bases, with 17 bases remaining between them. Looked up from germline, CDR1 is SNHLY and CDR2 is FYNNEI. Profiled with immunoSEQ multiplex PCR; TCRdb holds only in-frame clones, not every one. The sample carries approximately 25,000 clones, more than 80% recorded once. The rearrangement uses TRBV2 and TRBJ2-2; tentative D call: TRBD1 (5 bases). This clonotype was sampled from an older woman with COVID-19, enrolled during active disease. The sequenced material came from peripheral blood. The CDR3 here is CASRGVDSTSGELFF. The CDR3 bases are TGTGCCAGCAGGGGTGTTGACAGTACATCCGGGGAGCTGTTTTTT. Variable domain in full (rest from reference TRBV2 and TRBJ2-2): EPEVTQTPSHQVTQMGQEVILRCVPISNHLYFYWYRQILGQKVEFLVSFYNNEISEKSEIFDDQFSVERPDGSNFTLKIRSTKLEDSAMYFCASRGVDSTSGELFFGEGSRLTVL.